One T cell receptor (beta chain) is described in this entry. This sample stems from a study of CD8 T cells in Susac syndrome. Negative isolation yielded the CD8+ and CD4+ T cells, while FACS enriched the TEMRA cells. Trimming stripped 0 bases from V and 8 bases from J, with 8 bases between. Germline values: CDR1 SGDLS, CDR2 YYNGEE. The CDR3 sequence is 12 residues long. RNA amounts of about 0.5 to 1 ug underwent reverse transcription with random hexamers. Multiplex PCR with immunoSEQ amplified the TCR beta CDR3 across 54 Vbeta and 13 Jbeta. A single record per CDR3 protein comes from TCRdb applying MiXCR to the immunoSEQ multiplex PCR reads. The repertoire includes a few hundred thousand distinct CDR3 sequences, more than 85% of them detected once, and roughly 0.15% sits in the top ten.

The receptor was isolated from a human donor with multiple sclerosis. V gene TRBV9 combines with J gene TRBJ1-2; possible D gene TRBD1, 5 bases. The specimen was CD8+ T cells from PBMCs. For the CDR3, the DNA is TGTGCCAGCAGCGTAGCGGGGCACGGCTACACCTTC. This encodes CASSVAGHGYTF.